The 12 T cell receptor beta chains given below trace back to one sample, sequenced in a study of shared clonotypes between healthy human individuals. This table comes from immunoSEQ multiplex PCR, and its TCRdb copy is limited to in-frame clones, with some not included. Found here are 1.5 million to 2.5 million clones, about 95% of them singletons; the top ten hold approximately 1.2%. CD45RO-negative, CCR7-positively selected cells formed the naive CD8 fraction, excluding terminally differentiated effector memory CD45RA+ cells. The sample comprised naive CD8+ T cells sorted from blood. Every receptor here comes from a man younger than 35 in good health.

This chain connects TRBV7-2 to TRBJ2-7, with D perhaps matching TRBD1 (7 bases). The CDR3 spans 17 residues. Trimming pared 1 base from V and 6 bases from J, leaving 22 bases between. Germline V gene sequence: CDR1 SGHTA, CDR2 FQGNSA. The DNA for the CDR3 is TGTGCCAGCAGCTTAGAGGAGGGGGCCCCGGGACAACTCGAGCAGTACTTC. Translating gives CASSLEEGAPGQLEQYF. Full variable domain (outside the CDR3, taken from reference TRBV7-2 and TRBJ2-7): GAGVSQSPSNKVTEKGKDVELRCDPISGHTALYWYRQSLGQGLEFLIYFQGNSAPDKSGLPSDRFSAERTGGSVSTLTIQRTQQEDSAVYLCASSLEEGAPGQLEQYFGPGTRLTVT.

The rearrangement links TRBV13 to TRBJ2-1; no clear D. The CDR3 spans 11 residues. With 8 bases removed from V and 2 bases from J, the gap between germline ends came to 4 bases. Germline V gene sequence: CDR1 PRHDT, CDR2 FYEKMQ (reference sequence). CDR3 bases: TGTGCCAGCGGAACCTACAATGAGCAGTTCTTC. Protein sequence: CASGTYNEQFF. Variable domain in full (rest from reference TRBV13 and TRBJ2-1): AAGVIQSPRHLIKEKRETATLKCYPIPRHDTVYWYQQGPGQDPQFLISFYEKMQSDKGSIPDRFSAQQFSDYHSELNMSSLELGDSALYFCASGTYNEQFFGPGTRLTVL.

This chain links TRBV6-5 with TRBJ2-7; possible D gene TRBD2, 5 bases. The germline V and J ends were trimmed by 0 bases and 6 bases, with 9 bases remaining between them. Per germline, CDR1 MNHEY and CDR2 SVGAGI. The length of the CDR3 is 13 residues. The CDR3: CASSYSGSSEQYF. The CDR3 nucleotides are TGTGCCAGCAGTTACTCGGGGAGTAGCGAGCAGTACTTC.

CDR3 region: CASSDRGHYTGELFF. The CDR3 nucleotides are TGTGCCAGCAGTGACAGGGGTCATTACACCGGGGAGCTGTTTTTT. This sequence joins TRBV2 and TRBJ2-2, with D perhaps matching TRBD1 (6 bases). The CDR3 length is 15 residues. With 3 bases removed from V and 3 bases from J, the gap between germline ends came to 11 bases. Germline CDR1 is SNHLY and CDR2 is FYNNEI.

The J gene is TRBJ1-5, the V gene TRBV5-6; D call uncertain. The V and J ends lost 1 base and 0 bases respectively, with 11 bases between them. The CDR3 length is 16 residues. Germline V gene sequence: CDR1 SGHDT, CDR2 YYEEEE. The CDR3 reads CASSLSTVYSNQPQHF. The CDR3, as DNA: TGTGCCAGCAGCTTGTCAACAGTTTATAGCAATCAGCCCCAGCATTTT.

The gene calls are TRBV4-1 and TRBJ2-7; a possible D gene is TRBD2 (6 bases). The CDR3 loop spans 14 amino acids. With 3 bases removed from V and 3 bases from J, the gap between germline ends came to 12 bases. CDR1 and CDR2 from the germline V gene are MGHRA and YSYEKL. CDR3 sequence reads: CASSHLGLIYEQYF. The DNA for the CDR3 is TGCGCCAGCAGCCACCTGGGACTGATCTACGAGCAGTACTTC.

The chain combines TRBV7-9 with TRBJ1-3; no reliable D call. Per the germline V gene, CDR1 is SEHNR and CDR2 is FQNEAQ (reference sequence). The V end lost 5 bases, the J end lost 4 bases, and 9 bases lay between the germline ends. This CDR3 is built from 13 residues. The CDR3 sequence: CASSHGVGNTIYF. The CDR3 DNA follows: TGTGCCAGCAGCCACGGCGTGGGAAACACCATATATTTT.

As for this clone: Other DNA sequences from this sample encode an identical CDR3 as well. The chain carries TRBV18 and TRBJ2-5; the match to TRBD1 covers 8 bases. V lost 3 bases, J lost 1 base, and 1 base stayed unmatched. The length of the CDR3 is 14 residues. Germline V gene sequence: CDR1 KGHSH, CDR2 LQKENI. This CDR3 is CASSPGTGQETQYF. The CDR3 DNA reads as TGTGCCAGCTCACCCGGGACAGGCCAAGAGACCCAGTACTTC.

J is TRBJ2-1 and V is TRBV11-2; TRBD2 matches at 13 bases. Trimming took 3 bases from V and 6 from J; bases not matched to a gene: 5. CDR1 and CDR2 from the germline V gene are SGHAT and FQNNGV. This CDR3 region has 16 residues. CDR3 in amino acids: CASSLYGTSGVNEQFF. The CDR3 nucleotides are TGTGCCAGCAGCTTGTATGGGACTAGCGGGGTCAATGAGCAGTTCTTC.

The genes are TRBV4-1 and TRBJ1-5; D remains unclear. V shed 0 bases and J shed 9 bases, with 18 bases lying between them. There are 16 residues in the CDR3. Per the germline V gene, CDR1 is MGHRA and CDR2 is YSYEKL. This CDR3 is CASSQDLGQVGGPQHF. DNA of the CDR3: TGCGCCAGCAGCCAAGACCTCGGCCAGGTTGGCGGGCCCCAGCATTTT.

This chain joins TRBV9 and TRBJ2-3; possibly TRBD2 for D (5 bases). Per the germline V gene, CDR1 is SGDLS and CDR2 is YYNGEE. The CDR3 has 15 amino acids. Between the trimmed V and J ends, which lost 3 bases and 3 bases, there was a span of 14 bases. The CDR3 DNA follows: TGTGCCAGCAGCGCCATTAGCGCCGGGACAGATACGCAGTATTTT. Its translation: CASSAISAGTDTQYF.

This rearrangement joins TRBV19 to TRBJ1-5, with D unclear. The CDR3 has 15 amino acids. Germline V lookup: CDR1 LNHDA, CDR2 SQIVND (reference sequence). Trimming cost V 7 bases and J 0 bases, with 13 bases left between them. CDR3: CASINLQSSNQPQHF. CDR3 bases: TGTGCCAGTATTAATCTACAATCTAGCAATCAGCCCCAGCATTTT.